This T cell receptor (beta chain) was sequenced in a study of blood T cells in healthy people across ages. Germline assignment: CDR1 SGHRS and CDR2 YFSETQ. The ends were cut back, 0 bases at V and 2 bases at J, with 18 bases in the middle. The CDR3 is 17 amino acids. This clonotype turned up a few times. It was with a sample-barcoded 5' primer and a J-beta primer mix that a second PCR of roughly 7 to 12 cycles was run. TCRdb called the 5' RACE reads again in MiXCR, with one record for every CDR3 protein. The data show roughly 1.4 million distinct CDR3 sequences, almost 60% seen once. This chain joins TRBV5-1 and TRBJ2-7; perhaps TRBD1 as D (6 bases). The origin of this receptor is a man aged 18 to 29 in good health. Material for sequencing was blood. The CDR3 here is CASSLVGPIDRTYEQYF. The CDR3 region has the DNA TGCGCCAGCAGCTTGGTAGGGCCGATTGACAGGACCTACGAGCAGTACTTC.